This record looks at one TCR beta chain sequence and its context. The antigen remains unidentified. Excluded: other autoimmune disease, uncontrolled infection, pregnancy or lactation. The diagnostic workup employed clinical symptoms, serum thyroxine, TRAb, thyroid ultrasound and orbital computed tomography. RNA transcripts were the template, and TCR beta CDR3 regions were amplified from them. An opening RT-PCR round employed HTBI primers and preceded a second-round multiplex PCR. TCRdb analysed the multiplex PCR reads with MiXCR anew, one entry per CDR3 protein. This sample has 600,000 to 650,000 distinct CDR3 sequences, with over 20% found just once. This sample was included in a study of Graves' ophthalmopathy and Graves' hyperthyroidism. Study conclusions and caveats: The model reached 70.59% sensitivity and about 72% specificity for predicting ophthalmopathy progression. Most expanded clonotypes in thyroid above 0.001 frequency also showed up in blood.

V gave up 4 bases and J gave up 5 bases, with 7 bases separating them. CDR3 size: 12 residues. Germline lookup yields CDR1 KGHDR and CDR2 SFDVKD. The V call is TRBV24-1, the J call TRBJ1-2; D remains ambiguous. Sequenced sample: peripheral blood. The receptor was derived from a woman under 30 with stable Graves' hyperthyroidism. Some clones in this sample may be carry-over from other donors' samples. The CDR3 region is CATSDMKYGYTF. In DNA form, the CDR3 reads TGTGCCACCAGTGACATGAAGTATGGCTACACCTTC.